Below, 29 T cell receptor beta chains from the same sample are listed, as sequenced in a study of T cell responses to AZD1222 COVID-19 vaccine. The repertoire was sequenced with immunoSEQ multiplex PCR; TCRdb's copy has only in-frame clones and lacks some. The table lists tens of thousands of clones, about 82% of them singletons. The sequenced sample was peripheral blood, obtained on day 0 of AZD1222 vaccination. The receptors come from an adult in good health.

V gene TRBV7-9 combines with J gene TRBJ2-7; TRBD2 matches 10 bases. V lost 4 bases, J lost 2 bases, and 11 bases stayed unmatched. This CDR3 is built from 17 residues. CDR1 SEHNR and CDR2 FQNEAQ come from the germline V gene (reference sequence). The CDR3 is CASSSWALAGAAYEQYF. In nucleotides, the CDR3 is TGTGCCAGCAGCTCCTGGGCTCTAGCGGGAGCGGCCTACGAGCAGTACTTC.

This chain joins TRBV5-1 and TRBJ1-2; TRBD1 might be the D (5 bases). Germline-derived CDR1 and CDR2 are SGHRS and YFSETQ. The germline V and J ends were trimmed by 4 bases and 4 bases, with 11 bases remaining between them. The CDR3 is made up of 13 amino acids. The CDR3: CASSRDGGYGYTF. CDR3 nucleotide sequence: TGCGCCAGCAGCCGGGACGGAGGCTATGGCTACACCTTC.

The chain joins TRBV3-1 (or the pseudogene TRBV3-2) to TRBJ2-1, with 7 bases identical to TRBD1. V lost 3 bases to trimming and J lost 9 bases; unmatched junction nucleotides: 5. The germline V gene has CDR1 LGHDT and CDR2 YNNKEL (reference sequence). The CDR3 runs 13 residues. The DNA of the CDR3 is TGTGCCAGCAGCCAGCTACAGGGGAGTGAGCAGTTCTTC. Protein: CASSQLQGSEQFF.

Here the CDR3 DNA reads TGTGCCAGCAGCCGAGATTTGACTAGCGGGAGGAACAATGAGCAGTTCTTC. Protein: CASSRDLTSGRNNEQFF. This rearrangement joins TRBV7-8 to TRBJ2-1, with TRBD2 matching 13 bases. The germline V gene encodes CDR1 SGHVS and CDR2 FQNEAQ. CDR3 length: 17 amino acids. The junction had 9 bases not matched to a gene; V was cut back by 5 bases and J by 5 bases.

This clone was counted between two and nine times. This sequence joins TRBV4-1 and TRBJ2-3, with 14 bases matching TRBD2. Germline V CDR1 and CDR2: MGHRA, YSYEKL. The ends lost 1 base at V and 5 bases at J; junction bases unmatched: 8. CDR3 length: 18 amino acids. DNA of the CDR3: TGCGCCAGCAGCCAAGGGAAGGGACTAGCGGGGGCGGGAGATACGCAGTATTTT. This sequence encodes CASSQGKGLAGAGDTQYF.

This clone occurred once. This chain connects TRBV18 to TRBJ1-5; no reliable D call. V was clipped by 6 bases and J by 7 bases, with 13 bases between them. Germline lookup yields CDR1 KGHSH and CDR2 LQKENI. The CDR3 is 13 residues long. CDR3 protein: CASSNQVEQPQHF. The CDR3 bases are TGTGCCAGCTCCAACCAGGTGGAACAGCCCCAGCATTTT. Looking up the rest from reference TRBV18 and TRBJ1-5 gives the full variable domain: NAGVMQNPRHLVRRRGQEARLRCSPMKGHSHVYWYRQLPEEGLKFMVYLQKENIIDESGMPKERFSAEFPKEGPSILRIQQVVRGDSAAYFCASSNQVEQPQHFGDGTRLSIL.

This chain connects TRBV9 to TRBJ1-1; D is uncertain. Germline assignment: CDR1 SGDLS and CDR2 YYNGEE. The CDR3 is 15 amino acids. Trimming took 0 bases from V and 1 from J, leaving 10 bases between them. In DNA form, the CDR3 reads TGTGCCAGCAGCGTAGGGGGAGCACAGAACACTGAAGCTTTCTTT. Amino acids: CASSVGGAQNTEAFF.

A single count supports this clone. The rearrangement joins TRBV4-1 to TRBJ1-3; D remains ambiguous. CDR3 length equals 13 residues. The V gene's germline CDR1 is MGHRA and CDR2 YSYEKL. V lost 3 bases, J lost 3 bases, and 6 bases lay in between. The CDR3 reads CASSHLDGNTIYF. The CDR3 DNA sequence: TGCGCCAGCAGCCATCTTGATGGAAACACCATATATTTT.

Here the CDR3 DNA reads TGTGCCAGCAGCTTATCGGACGCCTACACTGGAAACACCATATATTTT. As protein: CASSLSDAYTGNTIYF. The chain couples TRBV7-2 to TRBJ1-3; D is ambiguous. This CDR3 comprises 16 residues. Germline V gives CDR1 SGHTA, CDR2 FQGNSA. The V end was cut by 2 bases, the J end by 2 bases, with 13 bases between.

The CDR3 DNA reads as TGCGCCAGCAGCTTCGGGAGCCAAACGAATGAGCAGTTCTTC. It codes for CASSFGSQTNEQFF. This chain connects TRBV5-1 to TRBJ2-1; possible D gene TRBD2, 6 bases. V lost 2 bases and J lost 7, with 13 bases in between. This CDR3 region has 14 residues. Looked up from germline, CDR1 is SGHRS and CDR2 is YFSETQ.

The rearrangement uses TRBV3-1 (or the pseudogene TRBV3-2) and TRBJ2-3; 8 bases agree with TRBD1. With 4 bases clipped from V and 9 bases from J, the junction kept 6 bases outside the gene matches. The CDR3 contains 13 residues. Germline-derived CDR1 and CDR2 are LGHDT and YNNKEL (reference sequence). CDR3 amino acids: CASSLEDRETQYF. For the CDR3, the DNA is TGTGCCAGCAGCCTAGAGGACAGGGAGACGCAGTATTTT.

The chain uses TRBV5-6 and TRBJ2-2; the D is unclear. Germline V gene lookup returns CDR1 SGHDT and CDR2 YYEEEE. V was cut by 2 bases and J by 7 bases, with 12 bases left in between. The length of the CDR3 is 14 residues. CDR3 protein: CASSFSLLNGELFF. The CDR3 DNA reads as TGTGCCAGCAGCTTTAGCCTGCTTAACGGGGAGCTGTTTTTT.

This clone was observed a handful of times. J is TRBJ1-6 and V is TRBV7-9; the match to TRBD1 covers 10 bases. Germline CDR1 and CDR2: SEHNR and FQNEAQ (reference sequence). The length of the CDR3 is 17 residues. The V and J ends lost 4 bases and 8 bases, in that order; junction bases with no gene match: 11. The CDR3: CASSSRTGGDGYSPLHF. The CDR3 nucleotides are TGTGCCAGCAGCTCCCGGACAGGGGGAGACGGATATTCACCCCTCCACTTT.

The chain joins TRBV14 to TRBJ2-7; 7 bases agree with TRBD1. V lost 1 base, J lost 4 bases, and 7 bases stayed unmatched. The CDR3 extends over 15 amino acids. Germline CDR1 is SGHDN and CDR2 is FVKESK. This CDR3 is CASSQGRDRKYEQYF. The CDR3 nucleotides are TGTGCCAGCAGCCAAGGAAGGGACAGAAAATACGAGCAGTACTTC.

The rearrangement uses TRBV3-1 (or the pseudogene TRBV3-2) and TRBJ2-3, with D possibly being TRBD2 (6 bases). CDR1 and CDR2 from the germline V gene are LGHDT and YNNKEL (reference sequence). This CDR3 region has 18 residues. Trimming removed 2 bases at V and 0 bases at J, with 18 bases between. CDR3 DNA sequence: TGTGCCAGCAGCCAAAAACCCGCGGGGCTAGTTAGCACAGATACGCAGTATTTT. This encodes CASSQKPAGLVSTDTQYF.

This rearrangement joins TRBV2 to TRBJ1-6; D gene unclear. In germline, CDR1 is SNHLY, CDR2 FYNNEI. CDR3 size: 13 residues. Trimming pared 3 bases from V and 9 bases from J, leaving 9 bases between. The CDR3 reads CASSEFETSPLHF. CDR3 DNA: TGTGCCAGCAGTGAGTTCGAAACTTCACCCCTCCACTTT.

V is TRBV2 and J is TRBJ2-1; 10 bases line up with TRBD2. Trimming cost V 4 bases and J 8 bases; bases outside gene matches: 8. The CDR3 covers 15 residues. Germline V lookup: CDR1 SNHLY, CDR2 FYNNEI. CDR3 DNA sequence: TGTGCCAGCAGTGTGTCTAGCGGGAGTACAGATGAGCAGTTCTTC. It codes for CASSVSSGSTDEQFF. Variable domain in full (rest from reference TRBV2 and TRBJ2-1): EPEVTQTPSHQVTQMGQEVILRCVPISNHLYFYWYRQILGQKVEFLVSFYNNEISEKSEIFDDQFSVERPDGSNFTLKIRSTKLEDSAMYFCASSVSSGSTDEQFFGPGTRLTVL.

V is TRBV27 and J is TRBJ1-6; no reliable D call. The CDR3 contains 15 residues. Trimming removed 7 bases from V and 10 bases from J, with 20 bases in between. CDR1 and CDR2 (germline): MNHEY, SMNVEV (reference sequence). The CDR3 spells CASTRGRALGSPLHF. The CDR3 bases are TGTGCCAGCACCCGCGGCCGGGCCCTTGGGTCACCCCTCCACTTT.

The chain links TRBV7-3 to TRBJ1-6, with D hard to call. CDR3 length equals 13 residues. Trimming took 5 bases from V and 7 from J, leaving 9 bases between them. The germline gives CDR1 SGHTA, CDR2 FQGTGA. DNA of the CDR3: TGTGCCAGCAGCCTAGAATCGAATTCACCCCTCCACTTT. Protein: CASSLESNSPLHF.

The chain is built from TRBV28 and TRBJ1-5, with 8 positions matching TRBD1. Germline V lookup: CDR1 MDHEN, CDR2 SYDVKM. J lost 3 bases, V lost 3 bases, and 7 bases had no gene match. The CDR3 loop spans 16 amino acids. This chain's CDR3 is CASSFGGQGHNQPQHF. The CDR3 region has the DNA TGTGCCAGCAGTTTCGGCGGACAGGGACACAATCAGCCCCAGCATTTT.

This sequence joins TRBV7-2 and TRBJ2-3; 11 nucleotides align to TRBD2. This CDR3 spans 17 amino acids. V lost 4 bases and J lost 0; bases outside the gene matches: 6. Germline assignment: CDR1 SGHTA and CDR2 FQGNSA. CDR3 amino acids: CASSSRLAGPSTDTQYF. CDR3 coding DNA: TGTGCCAGCAGCTCCCGACTAGCGGGGCCTAGCACAGATACGCAGTATTTT.

Written as DNA, the CDR3 is TGTGCCAGCAGTTTTCAGGGGGACTACGAGCAGTACTTC. The encoded protein is CASSFQGDYEQYF. This chain joins TRBV27 and TRBJ2-7; TRBD1 aligns across 7 bases. CDR3 length equals 13 residues. V dropped 3 bases and J dropped 3; count of bases not matched to a gene: 2. Looked up from germline, CDR1 is MNHEY and CDR2 is SMNVEV (reference sequence).

The V and J genes are TRBV24-1 and TRBJ2-5, with TRBD1 identical over 9 bases. CDR1 is KGHDR and CDR2 is SFDVKD in the germline V gene. CDR3 length: 15 residues. The V gene end was trimmed by 4 bases and the J gene end by 4 bases; junction bases not matched to a gene: 6. CDR3 coding DNA: TGTGCCACCAGTGACCCGACAGGGGGAGGAGAGACCCAGTACTTC. It specifies CATSDPTGGGETQYF.

This clone was observed once. The chain recombines TRBV2 with TRBJ2-5; D is unclear. V gave up 6 bases and J gave up 3 bases, with 11 bases separating them. Germline V gives CDR1 SNHLY, CDR2 FYNNEI. The CDR3 extends over 13 amino acids. The CDR3 bases are TGTGCCAGCAGCCAAGGGAATGAAGAGACCCAGTACTTC. Protein product: CASSQGNEETQYF.

The rearrangement links TRBV6-6 to TRBJ1-1; 12 positions match TRBD1. Trimming took 6 bases from V and 5 from J; bases not matched to a gene: 7. CDR1 and CDR2 (germline): MNHNY, SVGAGI (reference sequence). The CDR3 totals 15 residues. CDR3 in amino acids: CASRGGTGGITEAFF. DNA of the CDR3: TGTGCCAGCAGAGGCGGGACAGGGGGCATTACTGAAGCTTTCTTT.

The rearrangement uses TRBV7-9 and TRBJ2-2; maybe TRBD1 (6 bases). The CDR3 has 14 residues. Trimming pared 8 bases from V and 3 bases from J, leaving 13 bases between. The V gene's germline CDR1 is SEHNR and CDR2 FQNEAQ (reference sequence). The CDR3 coding sequence is TGTGCCAGCTCCCCCTCAGGGGACACCGGGGAGCTGTTTTTT. Translated: CASSPSGDTGELFF. Looking up the rest from reference TRBV7-9 and TRBJ2-2 gives the full variable domain: DTGVSQNPRHKITKRGQNVTFRCDPISEHNRLYWYRQTLGQGPEFLTYFQNEAQLEKSRLLSDRFSAERPKGSFSTLEIQRTEQGDSAMYLCASSPSGDTGELFFGEGSRLTVL.

V is TRBV27 and J is TRBJ2-7; possible D gene TRBD1, 5 bases. V lost 6 bases to trimming and J lost 3 bases, with 12 bases between them. CDR1 and CDR2 (germline): MNHEY, SMNVEV (reference sequence). This CDR3 has 13 residues. The CDR3 is CASRDQGHYEQYF. In nucleotides, the CDR3 is TGTGCCAGCAGAGATCAGGGCCACTACGAGCAGTACTTC.

The chain is built from TRBV7-8 and TRBJ1-1; D not resolved. The CDR3 runs to 14 residues. V was cut by 1 base and J by 0 bases, with 6 bases left in between. CDR1 is SGHVS, CDR2 FQNEAQ, per germline. The CDR3 nucleotides are TGTGCCAGCAGCTTAGGCAGGATGAACACTGAAGCTTTCTTT. It is translated as CASSLGRMNTEAFF. Based on the CDR3 plus reference TRBV7-8 and TRBJ1-1, the full variable domain is GAGVSQSPRYKVAKRGQDVALRCDPISGHVSLFWYQQALGQGPEFLTYFQNEAQLDKSGLPSDRFFAERPEGSVSTLKIQRTQQEDSAVYLCASSLGRMNTEAFFGQGTRLTVV.

The chain recombines TRBV7-2 with TRBJ1-6; D is unresolved. CDR1 and CDR2 from the germline V gene are SGHTA and FQGNSA. The CDR3 runs to 16 residues. Trimming pared 2 bases from V and 2 bases from J, leaving 10 bases between. The CDR3 here is CASSLNAVAYNSPLHF. For the CDR3, the DNA is TGTGCCAGCAGCTTAAATGCGGTTGCCTATAATTCACCCCTCCACTTT.